A single sample gave rise to the 15 T cell receptor beta chains below, sequenced in a study of identical twins. TCRdb independently ran MiXCR on the 5' RACE reads; one entry per CDR3 protein. The sample records roughly 630,000 distinct CDR3 sequences, roughly 7.2% being singletons. Another study also made use of these data, one on yellow fever vaccine responses in identical twins.

The sample comprised PBMCs. The receptors were sampled from a woman between 18 and 29 years old in good health.

The count of this clonotype is one. The chain couples TRBV2 to TRBJ2-5; D call uncertain. Germline V gives CDR1 SNHLY, CDR2 FYNNEI. The length of the CDR3 is 14 residues. Trimming removed 4 bases from V and 2 bases from J, with 11 bases in between. For the CDR3, the DNA is TGTGCCAGCAGTGGGGTAGGTCTGCAAGAGACCCAGTACTTC. It yields the protein CASSGVGLQETQYF.

This clonotype was seen repeatedly, ten times or more. This chain connects TRBV6-1 to TRBJ2-7, with 10 bases matching TRBD2. The V and J ends lost 6 bases and 0 bases, in that order; junction bases with no gene match: 5. This CDR3 is 15 amino acids long. Germline-derived CDR1 and CDR2 are MNHNS and SASEGT. The CDR3 here is CASSSSGGSSYEQYV. CDR3 bases: TGTGCCAGCAGCTCTAGCGGGGGAAGCTCCTACGAGCAGTACGTC.

This clonotype was counted only a few times. The chain joins TRBV12-3 or TRBV12-4 to TRBJ2-5; D gene ambiguous. The CDR3 length is 16 residues. V was cut by 1 base and J by 3 bases, with 15 bases left in between. For the CDR3, the DNA is TGTGCCAGCAGTTTAGACCCCCTTGGGATCAAAGAGACCCAGTACTTC. This sequence encodes CASSLDPLGIKETQYF.

This clonotype was recorded many times. The chain uses TRBV24-1 and TRBJ2-2; TRBD1 might be the D (5 bases). The CDR3 has 16 amino acids. Germline assignment: CDR1 KGHDR and CDR2 SFDVKD. Trimming took off 2 bases at V and 7 bases at J, with 16 bases between the two ends. The CDR3 loop is CATSDWSWGLDGELFF. The CDR3, as DNA: TGTGCCACCAGTGATTGGTCTTGGGGCTTGGACGGGGAGCTGTTTTTT.

In this sample, this clonotype turned up a few times. The chain couples TRBV20-1 to TRBJ2-3, with 14 positions matching TRBD2. This CDR3 is built from 15 residues. Germline V gene data show CDR1 as DFQATT and CDR2 as SNEGSKA (reference sequence). V lost 6 bases, J lost 8 bases, and 10 bases stayed unmatched. CDR3: CSAERGLAGVVTQYF. CDR3 nucleotide sequence: TGCAGTGCGGAACGGGGACTAGCGGGAGTAGTTACGCAGTATTTT.

The sample holds many counts of this clonotype. The rearrangement joins TRBV7-9 to TRBJ2-7, with 9 bases fitting TRBD1. The length of the CDR3 is 15 residues. V lost 5 bases to trimming and J lost 2 bases; unmatched junction nucleotides: 7. Germline V CDR1 and CDR2: SEHNR, FQNEAQ (reference sequence). DNA of the CDR3: TGTGCCAGCAGCCGAACCGGGACAGGGCCCTACGAGCAGTACTTC. It encodes CASSRTGTGPYEQYF.

In this sample, this clonotype turned up many times. The rearrangement links TRBV6-1 to TRBJ1-1, with 9 bases identical to TRBD1. The CDR3 is made up of 13 amino acids. Germline-derived CDR1 and CDR2 are MNHNS and SASEGT. V gave up 6 bases and J gave up 5 bases; unmatched junction bases: 4. CDR3 in DNA: TGTGCCAGCAGGGCCGGGACAGGGACTGAAGCTTTCTTT. Translation gives CASRAGTGTEAFF.

This clonotype has ten or more counts. CDR3 nucleotide sequence: TGCAGTGCTAGATCGGCGGGGGGGGTAAAGACCCAGTACTTC. This sequence encodes CSARSAGGVKTQYF. The V call is TRBV20-1, the J call TRBJ2-5, with 9 bases fitting TRBD2. Germline-derived CDR1 and CDR2 are DFQATT and SNEGSKA (reference sequence). V lost 2 bases to trimming and J lost 6 bases; unmatched junction nucleotides: 7. The length of the CDR3 is 14 residues.

Ten or more counts support this clonotype. The chain uses TRBV12-3 or TRBV12-4 and TRBJ2-1; D may be TRBD2 (7 bases). The CDR3 is 13 residues long. Trimming cost V 10 bases and J 10 bases, with 20 bases left between them. CDR3 residues: CATTMWGGGEQFF. In nucleotides, the CDR3 is TGTGCCACCACGATGTGGGGAGGGGGGGAGCAGTTCTTC.

This rearrangement joins TRBV27 to TRBJ2-4, with TRBD2 matching over 10 bases. This CDR3 region has 20 residues. Unmatched junction bases numbered 15, after V lost 4 bases and J lost 0 bases. The germline V gene has CDR1 MNHEY and CDR2 SMNVEV (reference sequence). As DNA, the CDR3 is TGTGCCAGCAGTTCACGAGAGCGGGGGGGCCCACCAATAGCCAAAAACATTCAGTACTTC. Its translation: CASSSRERGGPPIAKNIQYF.

The chain carries TRBV7-9 and TRBJ2-3; the match to TRBD1 covers 7 bases. The CDR3 covers 15 residues. CDR1 is SEHNR and CDR2 is FQNEAQ in the germline V gene (reference sequence). The J segment lost 2 bases and the V segment lost 10 bases, leaving 12 bases of the junction unmatched. CDR3 sequence reads: CATTPEGQYTDTQYF. The CDR3 region has the DNA TGTGCCACCACACCAGAGGGACAGTACACAGATACGCAGTATTTT.

This clonotype has at least ten counts. The chain uses TRBV6-1 and TRBJ1-1; 9 bases map to TRBD1. Germline loops: CDR1 MNHNS, CDR2 SASEGT. The trim removed 7 bases at V and 1 base at J, leaving 4 bases unmatched. The CDR3 spans 14 residues. The CDR3 is CASTTDRGNTEAFF. The CDR3 region has the DNA TGTGCCAGCACCACGGACAGGGGGAACACTGAAGCTTTCTTT.

The V gene is TRBV12-3 or TRBV12-4, the J gene TRBJ2-5; 11 bases are shared with TRBD2. V shed 5 bases, J shed 1 base, and the junction held 15 bases outside the gene matches. This CDR3 has 19 residues. The CDR3 region is CASSTQRRGLAVLQETQYF. The CDR3 region has the DNA TGTGCCAGCAGTACCCAGAGGAGGGGACTAGCGGTCCTCCAAGAGACCCAGTACTTC.

V is TRBV2 and J is TRBJ2-1; 12 bases are a match to TRBD2. With 7 bases clipped from V and 6 bases from J, the junction kept 7 bases outside the gene matches. CDR1 and CDR2 from the germline V gene are SNHLY and FYNNEI. CDR3 length: 15 amino acids. The CDR3 region has the DNA TGTGCCAGCACCCGACTAGCGGGAGTGTCCAATGAGCAGTTCTTC. It yields the protein CASTRLAGVSNEQFF.

This clonotype has a count of ten or more. The chain employs TRBV7-9 and TRBJ1-6; maybe TRBD1 (6 bases). The germline V gene has CDR1 SEHNR and CDR2 FQNEAQ (reference sequence). The CDR3 loop spans 13 amino acids. The V and J ends lost 3 bases and 9 bases respectively, with 9 bases between them. CDR3 in amino acids: CASSLQGTSPLHF. In DNA form, the CDR3 reads TGTGCCAGCAGCTTGCAGGGGACTTCACCCCTCCACTTT.